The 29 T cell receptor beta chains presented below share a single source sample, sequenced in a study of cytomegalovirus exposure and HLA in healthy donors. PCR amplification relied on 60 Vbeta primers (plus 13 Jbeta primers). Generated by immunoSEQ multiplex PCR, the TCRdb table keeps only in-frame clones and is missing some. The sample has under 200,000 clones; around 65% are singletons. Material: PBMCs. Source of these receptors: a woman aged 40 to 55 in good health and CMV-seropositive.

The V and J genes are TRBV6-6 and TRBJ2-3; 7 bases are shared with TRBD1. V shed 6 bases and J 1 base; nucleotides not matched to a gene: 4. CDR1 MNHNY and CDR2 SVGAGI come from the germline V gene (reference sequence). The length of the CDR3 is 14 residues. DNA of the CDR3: TGTGCCAGCAGGGCTACAGGGGGCACAGATACGCAGTATTTT. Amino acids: CASRATGGTDTQYF.

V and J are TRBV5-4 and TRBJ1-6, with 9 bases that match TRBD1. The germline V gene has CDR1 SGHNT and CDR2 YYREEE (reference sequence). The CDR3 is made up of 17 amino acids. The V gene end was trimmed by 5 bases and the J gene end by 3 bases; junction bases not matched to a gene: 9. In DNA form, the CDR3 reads TGTGCCAGCAGGCGGGACGGGACAGGGTTCTATAATTCACCCCTCCACTTT. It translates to CASRRDGTGFYNSPLHF. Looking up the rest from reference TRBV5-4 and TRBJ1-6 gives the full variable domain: ETGVTQSPTHLIKTRGQQVTLRCSSQSGHNTVSWYQQALGQGPQFIFQYYREEENGRGNFPPRFSGLQFPNYSSELNVNALELDDSALYLCASRRDGTGFYNSPLHFGNGTRLTVT.

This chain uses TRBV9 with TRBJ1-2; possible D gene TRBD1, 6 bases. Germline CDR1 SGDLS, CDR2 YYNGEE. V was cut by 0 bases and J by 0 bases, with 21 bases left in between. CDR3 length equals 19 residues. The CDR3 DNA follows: TGTGCCAGCAGCGTAGACTCAGATGGGCGGACAGAGGCTAACTATGGCTACACCTTC. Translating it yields CASSVDSDGRTEANYGYTF.

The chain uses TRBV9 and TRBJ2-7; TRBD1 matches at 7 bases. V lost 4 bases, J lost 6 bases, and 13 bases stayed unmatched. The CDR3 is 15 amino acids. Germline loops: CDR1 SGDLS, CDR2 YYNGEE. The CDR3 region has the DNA TGTGCCAGCAGCCCCTCCGGGACAGCGTCTGGCGAGCAGTACTTC. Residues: CASSPSGTASGEQYF.

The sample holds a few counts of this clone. The CDR3 here is CASSFSTGHLSYEQYF. CDR3 nucleotides: TGTGCCAGCAGCTTTTCTACGGGACACCTCTCCTACGAGCAGTACTTC. This chain links TRBV5-6 with TRBJ2-7; tentatively, D is TRBD1 (6 bases). Between the trimmed V and J ends, which lost 2 bases and 0 bases, there was a span of 15 bases. This CDR3 contains 16 residues. Germline CDR1 reads SGHDT; CDR2 reads YYEEEE.

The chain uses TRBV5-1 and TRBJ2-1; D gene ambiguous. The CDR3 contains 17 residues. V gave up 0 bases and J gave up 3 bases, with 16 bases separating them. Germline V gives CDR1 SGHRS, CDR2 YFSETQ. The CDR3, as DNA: TGCGCCAGCAGCTTGGCCCCACAAACCGCCCTCTACAATGAGCAGTTCTTC. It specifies CASSLAPQTALYNEQFF.

The DNA for the CDR3 is TGTGCCAGCAGCGTACTAGCGGGGGGGTCTGGGGCCAACGTCCTGACTTTC. Its translation: CASSVLAGGSGANVLTF. This sequence joins TRBV9 and TRBJ2-6, with 12 bases that match TRBD2. The junction had 0 bases not matched to a gene; V was cut back by 1 base and J by 1 base. CDR1 and CDR2 from the germline V gene are SGDLS and YYNGEE. CDR3 length: 17 residues.

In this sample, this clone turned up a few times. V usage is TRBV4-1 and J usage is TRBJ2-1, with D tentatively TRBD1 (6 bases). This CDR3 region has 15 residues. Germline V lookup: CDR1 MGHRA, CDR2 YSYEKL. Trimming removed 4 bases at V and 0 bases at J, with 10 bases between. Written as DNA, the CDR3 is TGCGCCAGCAGCCCAACAGGGAGCTCCTACAATGAGCAGTTCTTC. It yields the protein CASSPTGSSYNEQFF.

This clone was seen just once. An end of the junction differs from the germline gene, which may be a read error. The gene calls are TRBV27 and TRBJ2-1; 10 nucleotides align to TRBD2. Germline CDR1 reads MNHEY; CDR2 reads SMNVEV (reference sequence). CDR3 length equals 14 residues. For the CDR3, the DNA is TGTGCCAGCAGTTCGGGACTAGCGTTCCATACCCTCCTCTTC. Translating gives CASSSGLAFHTLLF.

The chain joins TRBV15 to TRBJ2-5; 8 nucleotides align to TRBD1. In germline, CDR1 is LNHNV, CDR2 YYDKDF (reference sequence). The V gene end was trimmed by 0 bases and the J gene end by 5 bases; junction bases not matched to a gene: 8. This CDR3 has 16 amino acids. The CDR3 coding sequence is TGTGCCACCAGCAGAGAATCGACAGGGGTGGTGGAGACCCAGTACTTC. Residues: CATSRESTGVVETQYF.

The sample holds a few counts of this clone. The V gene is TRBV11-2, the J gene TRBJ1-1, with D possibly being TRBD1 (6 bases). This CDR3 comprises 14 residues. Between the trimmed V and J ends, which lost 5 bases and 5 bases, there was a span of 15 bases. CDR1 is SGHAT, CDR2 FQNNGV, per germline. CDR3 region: CASSLTGGRTEAFF. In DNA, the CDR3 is TGTGCCAGCAGCCTCACCGGGGGGCGAACTGAAGCTTTCTTT.

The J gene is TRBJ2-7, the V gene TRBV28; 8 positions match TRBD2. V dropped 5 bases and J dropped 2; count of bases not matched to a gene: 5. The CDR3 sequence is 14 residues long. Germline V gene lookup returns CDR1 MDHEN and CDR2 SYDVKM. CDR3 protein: CASSTGGQAYEQYF. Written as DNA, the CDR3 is TGTGCCAGCAGTACGGGGGGGCAGGCCTACGAGCAGTACTTC.

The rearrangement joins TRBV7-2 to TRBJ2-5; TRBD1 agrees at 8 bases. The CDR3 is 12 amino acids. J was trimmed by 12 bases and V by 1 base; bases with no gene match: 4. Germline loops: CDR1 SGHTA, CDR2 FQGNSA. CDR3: CASSLETGAKYF. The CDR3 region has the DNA TGTGCCAGCAGCTTAGAGACAGGGGCGAAGTACTTC. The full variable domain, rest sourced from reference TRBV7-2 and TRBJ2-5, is GAGVSQSPSNKVTEKGKDVELRCDPISGHTALYWYRQSLGQGLEFLIYFQGNSAPDKSGLPSDRFSAERTGGSVSTLTIQRTQQEDSAVYLCASSLETGAKYFGPGTRLLVL.

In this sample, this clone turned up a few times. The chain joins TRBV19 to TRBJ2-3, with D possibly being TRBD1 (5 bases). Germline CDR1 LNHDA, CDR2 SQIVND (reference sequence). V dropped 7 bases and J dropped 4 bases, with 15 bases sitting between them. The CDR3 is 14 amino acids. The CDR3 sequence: CASIPPQGSDTQYF. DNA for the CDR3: TGTGCCAGTATTCCACCTCAGGGTTCAGATACGCAGTATTTT.

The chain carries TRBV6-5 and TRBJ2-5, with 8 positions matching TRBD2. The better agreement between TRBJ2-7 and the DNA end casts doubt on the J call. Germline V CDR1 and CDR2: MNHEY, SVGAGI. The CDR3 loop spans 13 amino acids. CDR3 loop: CASKRGGPYEQYF. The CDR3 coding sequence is TGTGCCAGCAAACGCGGGGGGCCCTACGAGCAGTACTTC.

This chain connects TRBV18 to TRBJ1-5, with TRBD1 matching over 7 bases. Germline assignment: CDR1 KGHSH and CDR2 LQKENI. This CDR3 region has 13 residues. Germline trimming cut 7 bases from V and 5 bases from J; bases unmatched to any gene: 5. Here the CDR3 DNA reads TGTGCCAGCTGTGAAACAGGGGATCAGCCCCAGCATTTT. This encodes CASCETGDQPQHF.

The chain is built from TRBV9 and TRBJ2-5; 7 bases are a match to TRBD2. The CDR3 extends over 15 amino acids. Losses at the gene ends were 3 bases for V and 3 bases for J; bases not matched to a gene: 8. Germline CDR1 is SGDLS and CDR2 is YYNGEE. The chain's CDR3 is CASSGRLAPEETQYF. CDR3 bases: TGTGCCAGCAGCGGAAGACTAGCACCCGAAGAGACCCAGTACTTC.

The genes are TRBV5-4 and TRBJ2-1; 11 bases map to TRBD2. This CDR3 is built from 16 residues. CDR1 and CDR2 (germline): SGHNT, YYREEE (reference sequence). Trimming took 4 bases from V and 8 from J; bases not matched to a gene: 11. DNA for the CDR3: TGTGCCAGCAGCCTTTCACCGACTAGCGGGAAACATGAGCAGTTCTTC. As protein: CASSLSPTSGKHEQFF. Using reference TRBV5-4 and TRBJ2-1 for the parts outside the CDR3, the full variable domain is ETGVTQSPTHLIKTRGQQVTLRCSSQSGHNTVSWYQQALGQGPQFIFQYYREEENGRGNFPPRFSGLQFPNYSSELNVNALELDDSALYLCASSLSPTSGKHEQFFGPGTRLTVL.

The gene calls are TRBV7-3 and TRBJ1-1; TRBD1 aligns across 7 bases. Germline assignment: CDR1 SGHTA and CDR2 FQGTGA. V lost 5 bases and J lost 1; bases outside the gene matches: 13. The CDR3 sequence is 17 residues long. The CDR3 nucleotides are TGTGCCAGCAGCCCAACGGGACAGCCTTCCAGGAACACTGAAGCTTTCTTT. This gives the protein CASSPTGQPSRNTEAFF.

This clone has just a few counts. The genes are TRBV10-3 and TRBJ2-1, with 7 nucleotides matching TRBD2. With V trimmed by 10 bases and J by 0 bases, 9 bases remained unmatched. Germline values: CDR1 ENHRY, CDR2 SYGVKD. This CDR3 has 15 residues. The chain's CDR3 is CATSVGGGSYNEQFF. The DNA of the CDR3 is TGTGCCACCTCGGTTGGGGGGGGCTCCTACAATGAGCAGTTCTTC.

The DNA of the CDR3 is TGTGCCAGCAGCCAAGATCTGGGAGGAACTGAAGCTTTCTTT. This gives the protein CASSQDLGGTEAFF. J is TRBJ1-1 and V is TRBV14; no clear D. V was shortened by 0 bases and J by 5 bases, with 10 bases between the two germline ends. This CDR3 comprises 14 residues. CDR1 and CDR2 from the germline V gene are SGHDN and FVKESK.

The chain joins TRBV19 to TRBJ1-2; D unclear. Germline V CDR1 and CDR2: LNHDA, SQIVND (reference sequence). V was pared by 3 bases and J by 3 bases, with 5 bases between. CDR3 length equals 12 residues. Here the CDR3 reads CASSISDYGYTF. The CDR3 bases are TGTGCCAGTAGTATCTCCGACTATGGCTACACCTTC.

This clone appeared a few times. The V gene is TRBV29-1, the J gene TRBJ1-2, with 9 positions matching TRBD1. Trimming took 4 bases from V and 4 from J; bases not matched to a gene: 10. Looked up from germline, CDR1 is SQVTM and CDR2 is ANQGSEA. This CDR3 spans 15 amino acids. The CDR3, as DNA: TGCAGCGTTGTACAGGGGGCAGATAACCTCTATGGCTACACCTTC. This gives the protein CSVVQGADNLYGYTF. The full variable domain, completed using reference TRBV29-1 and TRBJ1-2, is SAVISQKPSRDICQRGTSLTIQCQVDSQVTMMFWYRQQPGQSLTLIATANQGSEATYESGFVIDKFPISRPNLTFSTLTVSNMSPEDSSIYLCSVVQGADNLYGYTFGSGTRLTVV.

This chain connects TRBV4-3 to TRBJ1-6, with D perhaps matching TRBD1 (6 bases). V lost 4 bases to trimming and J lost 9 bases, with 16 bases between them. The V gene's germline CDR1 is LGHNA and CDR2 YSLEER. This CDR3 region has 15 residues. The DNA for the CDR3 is TGCGCCAGCAGCCGGGACATCCTGTTAGGTTCACCCCTCCACTTT. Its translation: CASSRDILLGSPLHF.

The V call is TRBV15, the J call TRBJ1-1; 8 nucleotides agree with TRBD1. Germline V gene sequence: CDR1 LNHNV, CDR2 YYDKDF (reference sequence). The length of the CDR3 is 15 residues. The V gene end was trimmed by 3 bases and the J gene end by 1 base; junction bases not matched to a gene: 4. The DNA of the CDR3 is TGTGCCACCAGCAGCGGCGACAGGGGGAACACTGAAGCTTTCTTT. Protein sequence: CATSSGDRGNTEAFF.

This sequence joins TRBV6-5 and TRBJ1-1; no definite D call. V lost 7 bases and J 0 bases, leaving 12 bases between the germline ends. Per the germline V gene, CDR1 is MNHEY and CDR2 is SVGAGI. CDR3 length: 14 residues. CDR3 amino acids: CASKARQLNTEAFF. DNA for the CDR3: TGTGCCAGCAAGGCGAGACAACTGAACACTGAAGCTTTCTTT.

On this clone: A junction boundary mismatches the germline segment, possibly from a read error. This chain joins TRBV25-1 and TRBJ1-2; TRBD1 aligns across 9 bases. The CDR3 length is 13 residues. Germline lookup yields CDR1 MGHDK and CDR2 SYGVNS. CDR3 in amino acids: CASSTGTGFGYPF. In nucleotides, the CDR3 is TGTGCCAGCAGTACCGGGACAGGGTTCGGCTACCCCTTC.

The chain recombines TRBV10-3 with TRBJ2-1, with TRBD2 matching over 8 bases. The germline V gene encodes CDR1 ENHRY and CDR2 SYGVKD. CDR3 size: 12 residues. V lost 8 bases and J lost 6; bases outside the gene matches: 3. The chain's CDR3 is CAIGLAGNEQFF. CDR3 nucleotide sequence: TGTGCCATCGGTCTAGCGGGCAATGAGCAGTTCTTC.

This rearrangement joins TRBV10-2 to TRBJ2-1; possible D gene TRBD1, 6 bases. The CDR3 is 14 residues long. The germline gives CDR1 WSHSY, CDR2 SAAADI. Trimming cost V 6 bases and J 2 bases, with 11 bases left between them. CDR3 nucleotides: TGCGCCAGCAGCGCCGGGACAACCTACAATGAGCAGTTCTTC. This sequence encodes CASSAGTTYNEQFF.